The clone carrying this T cell receptor (beta chain) has more than one count but fewer than ten. Its antigen remains unknown. The data are from a study of early T cells in non-severe SARS-CoV-2 infection. Study-wide background: Chains from this unsorted whole-blood bulk RNA could not be paired. Study findings and constraints: Database matching using VDJdb favored anti-spike CD8 responses, with private and CD4 specificities left missing.

The library protocol tagged individual cDNA molecules with unique molecular identifiers. Each CDR3 protein is one row after TCRdb ran MiXCR on the 5' RACE reads. The top ten hold about 8.2% of the sample, which has about 83,000 distinct CDR3 sequences, 10% seen once. Germline assignment: CDR1 LGHDT and CDR2 YNNKEL (reference sequence). Germline trimming cut 3 bases from V and 6 bases from J; bases unmatched to any gene: 11. The CDR3 consists of 16 residues. This chain uses TRBV3-1 with TRBJ2-1, with 7 bases matching TRBD2. This receptor was taken from an adult who was a healthcare worker with PCR-confirmed SARS-CoV-2 infection or an uninfected control (not recorded which). This sample comprised whole blood, obtained at baseline. CDR3 sequence reads: CASSHAGGMFGNEQFF. In nucleotides, the CDR3 is TGTGCCAGCAGCCATGCCGGGGGGATGTTCGGCAATGAGCAGTTCTTC.